This entry is about one TCR beta chain. Its antigen is unknown. At one end the junction does not follow the germline gene, possibly because of a read error. Germline V CDR1 and CDR2: SSHAT, FNYEAQ (reference sequence). The CDR3 loop spans 13 amino acids. RNA, at 0.5 to 1 ug, was reverse transcribed with random hexamers. Amplification of the TCR beta CDR3 was carried out by immunoSEQ multiplex PCR, which spanned a total of 54 Vbeta and 13 Jbeta segments. TCRdb passed the immunoSEQ multiplex PCR reads through MiXCR, listing each CDR3 protein once. Of some 150,000 distinct CDR3 sequences in the sample, 90% to 95% are singletons; the top ten hold about 0.25%. These data are taken from a study of CD8 T cells in Susac syndrome. General study results and limits: Only a relatively small number of individuals were included in the TCR sequencing and HLA analysis.

The sequenced sample consisted of CD8+ T cells from PBMCs. The sequence derives from a human donor in good health. The V gene is TRBV7-7, the J gene TRBJ2-3, with 7 bases lining up with TRBD1. CDR3 nucleotides: TGTGCTAGCAGCTTGACAGGGTCAGATACGCAGTATTTT. Translating it yields CASSLTGSDTQYF.